A single sample is the source of the 18 T cell receptor beta chains below, sequenced in a study of cytomegalovirus exposure and HLA in healthy donors. A multiplex PCR was run with 60 Vbeta primers and 13 Jbeta primers. The table came from immunoSEQ multiplex PCR; TCRdb's copy has only in-frame clones and leaves some out. This table holds around 120,000 clones. The specimen sequenced was PBMCs. The source of these receptors is a man younger than 35 in good health and CMV-seronegative.

This chain links TRBV5-5 with TRBJ2-7; the match to TRBD1 covers 7 bases. Germline loops: CDR1 SGHKS, CDR2 YYEKEE (reference sequence). J lost 2 bases, V lost 2 bases, and 7 bases had no gene match. This CDR3 region has 15 residues. CDR3 residues: CASSFGPTGTYEQYF. The CDR3 bases are TGTGCCAGCAGCTTCGGGCCGACAGGGACCTACGAGCAGTACTTC.

The chain recombines TRBV19 with TRBJ2-7, with D possibly TRBD2 on 5 matching bases. The CDR3 runs to 13 residues. Trimming stripped 1 base from V and 7 bases from J, with 11 bases between. Germline loops: CDR1 LNHDA, CDR2 SQIVND (reference sequence). The CDR3, as DNA: TGTGCCAGTAGTATAGGACCTTGGGAGGAGCAGTACTTC. Its protein is CASSIGPWEEQYF.

Comments on this clone: The junction departs from germline at one end; a sequencing error may be responsible. The chain is built from TRBV5-6 and TRBJ2-7, with no clear D. The CDR3 runs 11 residues. Germline V gene lookup returns CDR1 SGHDT and CDR2 YYEEEE. The CDR3 DNA is TGTGCCAGCACTGCCCCCGGTAAAGCGCCCTTC. Translated, it gives CASTAPGKAPF.

For the CDR3, the DNA is TGTGCCAGTACTCGCGGACAGGGCGTCTCTGGGGCCAACGTCCTGACTTTC. Amino acids: CASTRGQGVSGANVLTF. The chain couples TRBV19 to TRBJ2-6, with TRBD1 matching over 8 bases. CDR1 is LNHDA, CDR2 SQIVND, per germline (reference sequence). The CDR3 length is 17 residues. V was clipped by 7 bases and J by 0 bases; unmatched bases: 8.

The chain has TRBV30 and TRBJ1-1, with D uncertain. There are 14 residues in the CDR3. Germline V gene data show CDR1 as GTSNPN and CDR2 as SVGIG (reference sequence). V lost 2 bases, J lost 1 base, and 11 bases lay in between. The CDR3, as DNA: TGTGCCTGGAGTCTTGCGCTCTCGAACACTGAAGCTTTCTTT. It codes for CAWSLALSNTEAFF.

The V and J genes are TRBV10-3 and TRBJ2-2; D remains unclear. V was trimmed by 1 base and J by 9 bases, leaving 3 bases between them. The CDR3 loop spans 11 amino acids. Germline V gene sequence: CDR1 ENHRY, CDR2 SYGVKD. CDR3 DNA sequence: TGTGCCATCAGTGAGTTTAGGGAGCTGTTTTTT. It is translated as CAISEFRELFF.

This chain links TRBV2 with TRBJ2-5, with a weak D call TRBD1 (6 bases). There are 13 residues in the CDR3. Germline V gene lookup returns CDR1 SNHLY and CDR2 FYNNEI. Between the trimmed V and J ends, which lost 1 base and 3 bases, there was a span of 6 bases. The CDR3 loop is CASSEGTEETQYF. CDR3 nucleotides: TGTGCCAGCAGTGAAGGGACAGAAGAGACCCAGTACTTC.

CDR3 DNA sequence: TGTGCCAGCAGCCTCCGACAGGGAGATCCCCCGAATGAGCAGTTCTTC. Translated: CASSLRQGDPPNEQFF. The chain uses TRBV4-2 and TRBJ2-1; TRBD1 matches 7 bases. The CDR3 extends over 16 amino acids. CDR1 and CDR2 (germline): LGHNA, YNFKEQ. Trimming took 4 bases from V and 7 from J; bases not matched to a gene: 13.

The chain combines TRBV2 with TRBJ1-1; D may be TRBD1 (6 bases). From germline, CDR1 is SNHLY and CDR2 FYNNEI. The CDR3 totals 15 residues. V dropped 3 bases and J dropped 5 bases, with 16 bases sitting between them. As DNA, the CDR3 is TGTGCCAGCAGTGATATACGGCCTCAGGGGACTGAAGCTTTCTTT. Its protein product is CASSDIRPQGTEAFF.

The rearrangement joins TRBV28 to TRBJ2-7; 10 nucleotides agree with TRBD2. Germline CDR1 reads MDHEN; CDR2 reads SYDVKM. Germline trimming cut 2 bases from V and 3 bases from J; bases unmatched to any gene: 4. The CDR3 has 15 residues. The CDR3 DNA sequence: TGTGCCAGCAGTTTAGTGGCTAGCGGGAGCTACGAGCAGTACTTC. The encoded protein is CASSLVASGSYEQYF.

V and J are TRBV30 and TRBJ2-2; D remains unclear. This CDR3 is 15 amino acids long. The germline CDR1 and CDR2 sequences are GTSNPN and SVGIG (reference sequence). Trimming took 3 bases from V and 0 from J, leaving 11 bases between them. CDR3 in DNA: TGTGCCTGGAGGGCCTGGGCCGCGAACACCGGGGAGCTGTTTTTT. Residues: CAWRAWAANTGELFF.

The chain recombines TRBV5-1 with TRBJ2-7, with 8 bases matching TRBD2. The CDR3 totals 14 residues. V was clipped by 5 bases and J by 5 bases; unmatched bases: 9. Germline CDR1 reads SGHRS; CDR2 reads YFSETQ. The CDR3 nucleotides are TGCGCCAGCAGTCTTCTAGCGGGTGTGGACGAGCAGTACTTC. It is translated as CASSLLAGVDEQYF.

The rearrangement uses TRBV5-4 and TRBJ1-4; possible D gene TRBD1, 5 bases. The V and J ends lost 4 bases and 4 bases respectively, with 11 bases between them. CDR1 is SGHNT, CDR2 YYREEE, per germline (reference sequence). The CDR3 spans 14 residues. CDR3 in amino acids: CASSLGHINEKLFF. The DNA for the CDR3 is TGTGCCAGCAGCCTTGGACATATTAATGAAAAACTGTTTTTT.

This chain joins TRBV5-6 and TRBJ2-4, with D possibly TRBD1 on 6 matching bases. CDR3 size: 13 residues. V gave up 4 bases and J gave up 3 bases, with 8 bases separating them. CDR1 is SGHDT, CDR2 YYEEEE, per germline. CDR3 nucleotides: TGTGCCAGCAGCCGGACAGTCAAAAACATTCAGTACTTC. Translated, it gives CASSRTVKNIQYF.

The gene calls are TRBV15 and TRBJ2-1; 9 nucleotides match TRBD1. V dropped 6 bases and J dropped 1; count of bases not matched to a gene: 7. The CDR3 is 16 residues long. The germline V gene encodes CDR1 LNHNV and CDR2 YYDKDF (reference sequence). CDR3 DNA: TGTGCCACCAGACCGGCCGGGACAGGGTCCTACAATGAGCAGTTCTTC. It is translated as CATRPAGTGSYNEQFF.

This sequence joins TRBV29-1 and TRBJ1-1, with 12 bases that match TRBD1. The CDR3 is 16 amino acids. Germline trimming cut 4 bases from V and 5 bases from J; bases unmatched to any gene: 11. Germline V CDR1 and CDR2: SQVTM, ANQGSEA. CDR3 loop: CSVAFSGTGGRTEAFF. The CDR3, as DNA: TGCAGCGTTGCCTTCAGCGGGACAGGGGGCAGGACTGAAGCTTTCTTT.

The chain uses TRBV5-1 and TRBJ2-7, with 10 bases aligning to TRBD1. Germline assignment: CDR1 SGHRS and CDR2 YFSETQ. The J segment lost 4 bases and the V segment lost 0 bases, leaving 4 bases of the junction unmatched. The CDR3 spans 15 residues. The CDR3 spells CASSLVGDRGYEQYF. In DNA form, the CDR3 reads TGCGCCAGCAGCTTGGTGGGGGACAGGGGATACGAGCAGTACTTC.

The genes are TRBV6-5 and TRBJ1-5; no definite D call. V lost 5 bases and J lost 9, with 14 bases in between. CDR3 length equals 13 residues. Germline CDR1 is MNHEY and CDR2 is SVGAGI. The CDR3 bases are TGTGCCAGCAGTCCCCTTTTTAGCATGCCCCAGCATTTT. Translation gives CASSPLFSMPQHF.